The 9 T cell receptor beta chains presented below share a single source sample, sequenced in a study of T-cell reconstitution after alpha-beta-depleted transplantation in children. Unique molecular identifiers featured in how the TCRbeta library was prepared. TCRdb re-called the PCR reads through MiXCR, storing one row per CDR3 protein. The sample comprises approximately 30,000 distinct CDR3 sequences, over 5% of which are singletons, and 5.5% to 8% rests with the top ten. The specimen was PBMCs, mostly from graft donor cells, collected 180 days after TCRalphabeta/CD19-depleted stem cell transplant. All receptors derive from a male patient between 10 and 17 years old who had a stem cell transplant for acute myeloid leukemia, so the T cells may come from the graft donor.

This clonotype came up many times. The chain is built from TRBV5-6 and TRBJ2-1; D possibly corresponds to TRBD2 (5 bases). Trimming pared 4 bases from V and 5 bases from J, leaving 19 bases between. Germline V CDR1 and CDR2: SGHDT, YYEEEE. The CDR3 is 16 amino acids. The CDR3 reads CASSPRRQRTHNEQFF. The CDR3 DNA reads as TGTGCCAGCAGCCCCCGACGGCAGCGGACCCACAATGAGCAGTTCTTC.

This clonotype showed up many times. The rearrangement links TRBV12-3 or TRBV12-4 to TRBJ2-1; 9 bases fit TRBD2. V lost 3 bases to trimming and J lost 2 bases; unmatched junction nucleotides: 11. The CDR3 runs 18 residues. CDR3 protein: CASSFRRGGRGPYNEQFF. As DNA, the CDR3 is TGTGCCAGCAGTTTTAGGCGGGGGGGCCGAGGACCCTACAATGAGCAGTTCTTC.

V and J are TRBV28 and TRBJ1-2, with unresolved D. The CDR3 has 11 residues. The V end lost 6 bases, the J end lost 6 bases, and 8 bases lay between the germline ends. In germline, CDR1 is MDHEN, CDR2 SYDVKM. Written as DNA, the CDR3 is TGTGCCAGCAGGGCAGTGGATGGCTACACCTTC. Translating it yields CASRAVDGYTF.

This clonotype qualifies as medium-sized. The chain has TRBV20-1 and TRBJ1-2; possibly TRBD1 for D (5 bases). Per the germline V gene, CDR1 is DFQATT and CDR2 is SNEGSKA (reference sequence). Between the trimmed V and J ends, which lost 1 base and 8 bases, there was a span of 23 bases. CDR3 length: 16 residues. CDR3 in DNA: TGCAGTGCTAGAGTGGGGCCGGGTTTACTGCTAGGAGGCTACACCTTC. It specifies CSARVGPGLLLGGYTF.

This clonotype was detected ten times or more. This chain connects TRBV7-3 to TRBJ1-6; D is unresolved. CDR1 and CDR2 (germline): SGHTA, FQGTGA. The CDR3 contains 14 residues. Trimming removed 3 bases at V and 7 bases at J, with 10 bases between. The CDR3 region is CASSFGLGNSPLHF. CDR3 DNA sequence: TGTGCCAGCAGCTTTGGACTCGGCAATTCACCCCTCCACTTT. The whole variable domain, remainder taken from reference TRBV7-3 and TRBJ1-6, is GAGVSQTPSNKVTEKGKYVELRCDPISGHTALYWYRQSLGQGPEFLIYFQGTGAADDSGLPNDRFFAVRPEGSVSTLKIQRTERGDSAVYLCASSFGLGNSPLHFGNGTRLTVT.

This clonotype was counted at least ten times. The genes are TRBV20-1 and TRBJ2-5, with D possibly matching TRBD2 (6 bases). V was clipped by 6 bases and J by 4 bases, with 9 bases between them. Germline values: CDR1 DFQATT, CDR2 SNEGSKA (reference sequence). This CDR3 region has 11 residues. In nucleotides, the CDR3 is TGCAGTGCCGCGGGGCCAGAGACCCAGTACTTC. It specifies CSAAGPETQYF.

The gene calls are TRBV20-1 and TRBJ2-3; either TRBD1 or TRBD2 may supply D (5 bases each). Germline CDR1 DFQATT, CDR2 SNEGSKA (reference sequence). This CDR3 contains 13 residues. V lost 5 bases, J lost 2 bases, and 11 bases lay in between. The CDR3 spells CSAGGTATDTQYF. DNA of the CDR3: TGCAGTGCTGGGGGTACGGCCACAGATACGCAGTATTTT.

This clonotype was seen ten or more times. This chain connects TRBV5-5 to TRBJ2-4, with TRBD1 as a possible D gene (5 bases). Germline loops: CDR1 SGHKS, CDR2 YYEKEE (reference sequence). Trimming pared 5 bases from V and 4 bases from J, leaving 10 bases between. The CDR3 totals 13 residues. CDR3 sequence reads: CASRGRVKNIQYF. The DNA for the CDR3 is TGTGCCAGCAGAGGCAGGGTTAAAAACATTCAGTACTTC. Full variable domain (remainder filled in from reference TRBV5-5 and TRBJ2-4): DAGVTQSPTHLIKTRGQQVTLRCSPISGHKSVSWYQQVLGQGPQFIFQYYEKEERGRGNFPDRFSARQFPNYSSELNVNALLLGDSALYLCASRGRVKNIQYFGAGTRLSVL.

This clonotype has at least ten counts. This chain's CDR3 is CASSPRENQETQYF. CDR3 sequence (DNA): TGTGCCAGCTCACCACGGGAGAATCAAGAGACCCAGTACTTC. The V call is TRBV18, the J call TRBJ2-5; tentatively, D is TRBD2 (5 bases). The V and J ends lost 1 base and 2 bases respectively, with 8 bases between them. Germline V lookup: CDR1 KGHSH, CDR2 LQKENI. This CDR3 spans 14 amino acids.